What follows are 27 T cell receptor beta chains derived from one specimen sequenced in a study of cytomegalovirus exposure and HLA in healthy donors. Amplification used 60 Vbeta primers and 13 Jbeta primers. Some clones are missing from TCRdb's copy, which holds only in-frame ones; the method was immunoSEQ multiplex PCR. The top ten hold 1.5% to 2% of the sample, which has approximately 160,000 clones, 77% seen once. Sequencing was carried out using PBMCs. Receptors originate from a woman in her twenties or thirties in good health and CMV-seronegative.

The V gene is TRBV19, the J gene TRBJ1-1, with a tentative D call TRBD1 (5 bases). Per germline, CDR1 LNHDA and CDR2 SQIVND (reference sequence). The CDR3 covers 13 residues. The V end lost 5 bases, the J end lost 10 bases, and 17 bases lay between the germline ends. For the CDR3, the DNA is TGTGCCAGTAGTGCTACAGGCGCTCTCGGAGCTTTCTTT. It encodes CASSATGALGAFF.

This sequence joins TRBV9 and TRBJ1-2; 7 nucleotides align to TRBD1. Germline V CDR1 and CDR2: SGDLS, YYNGEE. Losses at the gene ends were 4 bases for V and 0 bases for J; bases not matched to a gene: 9. This CDR3 has 16 amino acids. The CDR3 DNA follows: TGTGCCAGCAGCCCTCGGACAGGAGTGACTAACTATGGCTACACCTTC. This codes for CASSPRTGVTNYGYTF.

The chain employs TRBV7-4 and TRBJ2-7; 7 bases line up with TRBD1. CDR1 SGHVT and CDR2 SQSDAQ come from the germline V gene. V was clipped by 1 base and J by 0 bases; unmatched bases: 12. There are 18 residues in the CDR3. CDR3 nucleotides: TGTGCCAGCAGCTTAGAATCCCCAAAGGACAGGAGCTCCTACGAGCAGTACTTC. It translates to CASSLESPKDRSSYEQYF.

This clone turned up a few times. The chain employs TRBV10-3 and TRBJ2-3; 12 bases line up with TRBD2. The germline CDR1 and CDR2 sequences are ENHRY and SYGVKD. The length of the CDR3 is 16 residues. The V and J ends lost 6 bases and 2 bases, in that order; junction bases with no gene match: 6. The CDR3, as DNA: TGTGCCATCAGCGGACTAGCGGGGTATAACACAGATACGCAGTATTTT. Its protein product is CAISGLAGYNTDTQYF.

A word on this clone: The sample has other DNA sequences that encode this CDR3 too. The rearrangement links TRBV15 to TRBJ2-6; tentatively, D is TRBD2 (5 bases). CDR3 length: 16 amino acids. CDR1 and CDR2 from the germline V gene are LNHNV and YYDKDF (reference sequence). Deletions cut 0 bases from V and 1 base from J, with 7 bases between. The CDR3 protein is CATSRDRGSGANVLTF. CDR3 nucleotides: TGTGCCACCAGCAGAGATCGAGGGTCTGGGGCCAACGTCCTGACTTTC.

This clone was seen a few times. The chain links TRBV4-3 to TRBJ1-2, with D possibly TRBD1 on 6 matching bases. The CDR3 covers 15 residues. Germline values: CDR1 LGHNA, CDR2 YSLEER. The V end was cut by 2 bases, the J end by 3 bases, with 13 bases between. The CDR3 bases are TGCGCCAGCAGCCAAACAGGGTTTGGGGACTATGGCTACACCTTC. Protein sequence: CASSQTGFGDYGYTF.

The V gene is TRBV5-1, the J gene TRBJ2-3, with 7 bases identical to TRBD1. Germline V gene data show CDR1 as SGHRS and CDR2 as YFSETQ. V gave up 5 bases and J gave up 0 bases; unmatched junction bases: 3. This CDR3 is 14 amino acids long. CDR3 in amino acids: CASSGTVSTDTQYF. As DNA, the CDR3 is TGCGCCAGCAGTGGGACAGTTAGCACAGATACGCAGTATTTT.

The J gene is TRBJ1-1, the V gene TRBV2, with D possibly matching TRBD1 (5 bases). Trimming removed 7 bases from V and 1 base from J, with 10 bases in between. The germline V gene encodes CDR1 SNHLY and CDR2 FYNNEI. The CDR3 has 13 amino acids. The chain's CDR3 is CASKGSGNTEAFF. CDR3 sequence (DNA): TGTGCCAGCAAGGGGTCGGGGAACACTGAAGCTTTCTTT.

V usage is TRBV4-1 and J usage is TRBJ2-1; 9 nucleotides align to TRBD2. The trim removed 0 bases at V and 4 bases at J, leaving 4 bases unmatched. The germline V gene has CDR1 MGHRA and CDR2 YSYEKL. The CDR3 is 16 amino acids. The CDR3 loop reads CASSQEDSGGYNEQFF. The CDR3 region has the DNA TGCGCCAGCAGCCAAGAGGATAGCGGGGGTTACAATGAGCAGTTCTTC.

This chain joins TRBV19 and TRBJ1-5; D gene unclear. This CDR3 is built from 15 residues. Germline V gene data show CDR1 as LNHDA and CDR2 as SQIVND (reference sequence). V lost 10 bases and J lost 4, with 20 bases in between. The CDR3 here is CAKIPMTGPNQPQHF. The CDR3 DNA sequence: TGTGCCAAAATCCCAATGACGGGTCCGAATCAGCCCCAGCATTTT.

The rearrangement links TRBV5-5 to TRBJ2-1; 11 bases line up with TRBD1. CDR1 SGHKS and CDR2 YYEKEE come from the germline V gene (reference sequence). V shed 4 bases and J 9 bases; nucleotides not matched to a gene: 12. CDR3 size: 16 residues. The CDR3 sequence: CASSVDRDRGVFEQFF. The CDR3 nucleotides read TGTGCCAGCAGCGTGGACCGGGACAGGGGGGTCTTTGAGCAGTTCTTC.

The rearrangement joins TRBV27 to TRBJ2-7; weak D call: TRBD2 (5 bases). The length of the CDR3 is 17 residues. Germline CDR1 MNHEY, CDR2 SMNVEV (reference sequence). V was shortened by 3 bases and J by 2 bases, with 20 bases between the two germline ends. In DNA form, the CDR3 reads TGTGCCAGCAGTTTCACCGCCCGGACTCTAGGCACCTACGAGCAGTACTTC. Protein product: CASSFTARTLGTYEQYF.

This chain joins TRBV5-1 and TRBJ2-3, with D perhaps matching TRBD1 (5 bases). V lost 0 bases and J lost 0, with 5 bases in between. This CDR3 contains 14 residues. The germline CDR1 and CDR2 sequences are SGHRS and YFSETQ. CDR3 bases: TGCGCCAGCAGCTTGGGACAGAGCACAGATACGCAGTATTTT. Encoded protein: CASSLGQSTDTQYF.

The chain recombines TRBV27 with TRBJ1-2; no firm D call. The CDR3 consists of 13 residues. Germline V lookup: CDR1 MNHEY, CDR2 SMNVEV (reference sequence). V was clipped by 4 bases and J by 1 base, with 7 bases between them. CDR3 in amino acids: CASSSQFNYGYTF. CDR3 nucleotide sequence: TGTGCCAGCAGTTCACAGTTTAACTATGGCTACACCTTC.

This clone turned up a few times. CDR3 DNA sequence: TGTGCCAGCAGTTCCCCTACGCTAGCAAGGAGGGATGGCTACACCTTC. It codes for CASSSPTLARRDGYTF. The gene calls are TRBV28 and TRBJ1-2; D call uncertain. The germline V and J ends were trimmed by 4 bases and 6 bases, with 21 bases remaining between them. This CDR3 is built from 16 residues. CDR1 is MDHEN and CDR2 is SYDVKM in the germline V gene.

This chain uses TRBV11-2 with TRBJ1-1; D unresolved. Trimming took 4 bases from V and 5 from J, leaving 5 bases between them. The CDR3 has 11 residues. Per germline, CDR1 SGHAT and CDR2 FQNNGV. This CDR3 reads CASSSGTEAFF. CDR3 coding DNA: TGTGCCAGCAGCTCGGGGACTGAAGCTTTCTTT.

The count of this clone is one. The chain links TRBV5-1 to TRBJ2-2, with D unclear. The CDR3 sequence is 13 residues long. Germline lookup yields CDR1 SGHRS and CDR2 YFSETQ. Trimming took 4 bases from V and 5 from J, leaving 9 bases between them. This CDR3 is CASSPRVTGELFF. CDR3 DNA sequence: TGCGCCAGCAGCCCCCGGGTAACCGGGGAGCTGTTTTTT.

This clone came up a few times. The V gene is TRBV5-6, the J gene TRBJ2-7; 9 bases align to TRBD1. The CDR3 is made up of 14 amino acids. Germline values: CDR1 SGHDT, CDR2 YYEEEE. V lost 3 bases and J lost 7; bases outside the gene matches: 8. The chain's CDR3 is CASSYSGTGREQYF. CDR3 nucleotide sequence: TGTGCCAGCAGCTACTCCGGGACAGGGAGGGAGCAGTACTTC.

The chain joins TRBV28 to TRBJ2-2; no reliable D call. CDR1 and CDR2 (germline): MDHEN, SYDVKM. Trimming removed 4 bases from V and 6 bases from J, with 9 bases in between. The CDR3 has 13 residues. The CDR3 region has the DNA TGTGCCAGCAGTTGGCCCTTGTCCGGGGAGCTGTTTTTT. This translates into CASSWPLSGELFF.

This chain uses TRBV27 with TRBJ1-2; 11 bases line up with TRBD1. V shed 0 bases, J shed 1 base, and the junction held 4 bases outside the gene matches. Germline V lookup: CDR1 MNHEY, CDR2 SMNVEV (reference sequence). This CDR3 spans 17 amino acids. CDR3 protein: CASSLSRTGGDNYGYTF. The CDR3 bases are TGTGCCAGCAGTTTATCAAGGACAGGGGGCGATAACTATGGCTACACCTTC.

The genes are TRBV20-1 and TRBJ2-1, with a tentative D call TRBD1 (6 bases). The CDR3 has 11 amino acids. Germline V lookup: CDR1 DFQATT, CDR2 SNEGSKA (reference sequence). The V end was cut by 6 bases, the J end by 10 bases, with 13 bases between. The CDR3 sequence is CSAPRQVEQFF. DNA for the CDR3: TGCAGTGCACCTCGACAGGTCGAGCAGTTCTTC.

In its sample, this clone was seen once. The rearrangement uses TRBV11-3 and TRBJ2-1, with 9 bases lining up with TRBD2. Germline V gene lookup returns CDR1 SGHNT and CDR2 YENEEA. This CDR3 has 16 residues. The ends lost 0 bases at V and 6 bases at J; junction bases unmatched: 6. This CDR3 reads CASSLEGLAGVNEQFF. CDR3 coding DNA: TGTGCCAGCAGCTTAGAGGGCTTAGCGGGAGTCAATGAGCAGTTCTTC.

This clone was seen a few times. A read error may produce the germline difference seen at one junction end. The chain employs TRBV9 and TRBJ1-2; tentative D call: TRBD1 (5 bases). The V gene's germline CDR1 is SGDLS and CDR2 YYNGEE. This CDR3 contains 14 residues. CDR3 DNA: TGTGCCAGCACCCCAGTCCCAGGGAACTATGGCTACCCCTTC. Encoded protein: CASTPVPGNYGYPF.

In this sample, this clone turned up once. The chain carries TRBV9 and TRBJ2-1; TRBD1 matches 7 bases. In germline, CDR1 is SGDLS, CDR2 YYNGEE. The CDR3 consists of 18 residues. With 4 bases clipped from V and 0 bases from J, the junction kept 13 bases outside the gene matches. CDR3: CASSPRGTTGASYNEQFF. The CDR3 coding sequence is TGTGCCAGCAGCCCCAGGGGGACCACAGGGGCCTCCTACAATGAGCAGTTCTTC.

Notes on this clone: Germline is not matched at one junction end, which may reflect a read error. The chain recombines TRBV5-1 with TRBJ1-2; D remains unclear. The CDR3 runs to 15 residues. From germline, CDR1 is SGHRS and CDR2 YFSETQ. This chain's CDR3 is CASSLDPIANYGYPF. The CDR3 bases are TGCGCCAGCAGCTTGGATCCCATAGCTAACTATGGCTACCCCTTC.

The chain recombines TRBV6-5 with TRBJ2-5; TRBD2 might be the D (6 bases). The germline gives CDR1 MNHEY, CDR2 SVGAGI. Trimming removed 7 bases at V and 5 bases at J, with 20 bases between. The CDR3 is 15 residues long. The CDR3 sequence: CASKNAGIATETQYF. As DNA, the CDR3 is TGTGCCAGCAAAAATGCGGGGATTGCTACGGAGACCCAGTACTTC.

The J gene is TRBJ2-1, the V gene TRBV7-9; possible D gene TRBD2, 6 bases. The CDR3 is made up of 12 amino acids. V lost 3 bases and J lost 10, with 10 bases in between. Germline loops: CDR1 SEHNR, CDR2 FQNEAQ (reference sequence). This CDR3 reads CASSFASEEQFF. CDR3 nucleotides: TGTGCCAGCAGCTTCGCTAGCGAGGAGCAGTTCTTC.